Listed below are T cell receptor beta chains from one sample, sequenced in a study of T cell repertoires in aging, cancer and after chemotherapy. TCRdb reprocessed the multiplex PCR reads via MiXCR and lists one record per CDR3 protein. The data contain approximately 1,600 distinct CDR3 sequences, about 23% of them singletons. The specimen was blood. The receptor source for this set is a human donor with a solid tumor. The CDR3 runs from the conserved cysteine through the conserved F or W. A D gene is named only where the DNA matches it firmly. Expanded clones get a size class; other rows say once, few or many, or leave the size out.

v_gene	j_gene	d_gene	abundance	CDR3nt	CDR3aa
TRBV11-1	TRBJ2-1	TRBD2	few	TGTGCCAGCAGGGGACTAGCGGGGGGGCTCTCCTACAATGAGCAGTTCTTC	CASRGLAGGLSYNEQFF
TRBV25-1	TRBJ1-6	TRBD1	once	TGTGCCAGCAGTCTCCAGGGGGCATCACCCCTCCACTTT	CASSLQGASPLHF
TRBV11-3	TRBJ1-1	-	few	TGTGCCAGCAGCCTCCCCTCACGGCGGGGCACTGAAGCTTTCTTT	CASSLPSRRGTEAFF
TRBV11-2	TRBJ1-1	-	-	TGTGCCAGCAGCTTGGGGTATGGGGCCATATTTGAAGCTTTCTTT	CASSLGYGAIFEAFF
TRBV19	TRBJ2-5	-	-	TGTGCCAGTAGTATTGGAGGGTACGAGGGGGAGACCCAGTACTTC	CASSIGGYEGETQYF
TRBV7-9	TRBJ1-2	-	few	TGTGCCAGCAGCGCAAATAACAGGGTGGGGGGCTACACCTTC	CASSANNRVGGYTF
TRBV12-3/TRBV12-4	TRBJ1-2	TRBD1	-	TGTGCCAGCACCCGGACAGGGCGGGATTATGGCTACACCTTC	CASTRTGRDYGYTF
TRBV6-1	TRBJ1-4	TRBD1	few	TGTGCCAGCAGTGAAGGGACAGGGGGCGCTGAAAAACTGTTTTTT	CASSEGTGGAEKLFF
TRBV12-3/TRBV12-4	TRBJ2-1	-	few	TGTGCCACCGGCCGGGTGGGACTCTACAATGAGCAGTTCTTC	CATGRVGLYNEQFF
TRBV29-1	TRBJ1-3	-	-	TGCAGCGCCCGGGACCCGGGAAACACCATATATTTT	CSARDPGNTIYF
TRBV29-1	TRBJ2-7	-	large	TGCAGCGTTGTGTGGGTGGACGAGCAGTACTTC	CSVVWVDEQYF
TRBV11-2	TRBJ2-1	-	few	TGTGCCAGCAGTGGGGCTTTGAGCTCCTACAATGAGCAGTTCTTC	CASSGALSSYNEQFF
TRBV19	TRBJ1-5	-	few	TGTGCCAGTAGTATGACGGGGGGCAATCAGCCCCAGCATTTT	CASSMTGGNQPQHF
TRBV20-1	TRBJ2-1	-	medium-sized	TGCAGTGCTGCCGACAGCCTGTACAATGAGCAGTTCTTC	CSAADSLYNEQFF
TRBV10-3	TRBJ1-3	TRBD1	few	TGTGCCATCGGCAGGGACAGGGGACAAAACACCATATATTTT	CAIGRDRGQNTIYF
TRBV4-1	TRBJ1-5	TRBD1	medium-sized	TGCGCCAGCAGCCAAGGGACAGGGAATAATCAGCCCCAGCATTTT	CASSQGTGNNQPQHF
TRBV7-3	TRBJ1-2	-	large	TGTGCCAGCAGCTTAACAGGGCCAACTAACTATGGCTACACCTTC	CASSLTGPTNYGYTF
TRBV12-3/TRBV12-4	TRBJ2-2	-	-	TGTGCCAGCAGTCCAACAACAAGCATGGCCGGGGAGCTGTTTTTT	CASSPTTSMAGELFF
TRBV5-4	TRBJ2-6	TRBD1	-	TGTGCCAGCAGCCCCCCATCGGGGACAGGGGTCTCTGGGGCCAACGTCCTGACTTTC	CASSPPSGTGVSGANVLTF
TRBV14	TRBJ2-7	TRBD2	few	TGTGCCAGCAGCCCGGGGGGGACTAGACCTTACGAGCAGTACTTC	CASSPGGTRPYEQYF
TRBV10-1	TRBJ2-1	-	-	TGCGCCAGCAGTGAGTCGGGATACTCGAACAATGAGCAGTTCTTC	CASSESGYSNNEQFF
TRBV6-9	TRBJ2-1	TRBD2	-	TGTGCCAGCAGTTGGGGACTAGCGGGGGGAGACTACAATGAGCAGTTCTTC	CASSWGLAGGDYNEQFF
TRBV29-1	TRBJ2-3	-	large	TGCAGCGTTGACTCTTTAGACAGTAGCACAGATACGCAGTATTTT	CSVDSLDSSTDTQYF
TRBV10-3	TRBJ2-7	TRBD1	-	TGTGCCATCAGTGGGGTCGGGACAGGGTTCAACGAGCAGTACTTC	CAISGVGTGFNEQYF
TRBV7-2	TRBJ2-5	-	few	TGTGCCAGCAGCCAAACAGGGGAGACCCAGTACTTC	CASSQTGETQYF
TRBV5-1	TRBJ2-2	TRBD1	-	TGCGCCAGTACTGGGGGACAGTTCACCGGGGAGCTGTTTTTT	CASTGGQFTGELFF
TRBV20-1	TRBJ1-1	TRBD1	few	TGCAGTGCGGCGACAGGGGACGGCACTGAAGCTTTCTTT	CSAATGDGTEAFF
TRBV7-9	TRBJ1-3	TRBD1	-	TGTGCCAGCAGCTCTCAGACAGGGATAGGAAACACCATATATTTT	CASSSQTGIGNTIYF
TRBV5-1	TRBJ2-5	TRBD2	-	TGCGCCAGCAGCTTGTTAGCGGGAGCCGAGACCCAGTACTTC	CASSLLAGAETQYF
TRBV12-3/TRBV12-4	TRBJ1-1	-	few	TGTGCCAGCAGTTTACGCCAGAACACTGAAGCTTTCTTT	CASSLRQNTEAFF
TRBV20-1	TRBJ2-7	TRBD2	few	TGCAGTGCTAGAGGGGTGACTAGCGGGAGGTCCTCCTACGAGCAGTACTTC	CSARGVTSGRSSYEQYF
TRBV6-5	TRBJ2-3	TRBD2	large	TGTGCCAGCAGGGGGGGACTAGCGGGAACAGATACGCAGTATTTT	CASRGGLAGTDTQYF
TRBV19	TRBJ2-2	-	-	TGTGCCAGCTCCGGGAGTTCAAGCACCGGGGAGCTGTTTTTT	CASSGSSSTGELFF
TRBV20-1	TRBJ2-7	TRBD2	few	TGCAGTGCTCCTAAGGGACTAGCGGGGGGACGAAGCTCCTACGAGCAGTACTTC	CSAPKGLAGGRSSYEQYF
TRBV6-5	TRBJ1-1	-	few	TGTGCCAGCAGTTACGGGGGCCGTGAAGCTTTCTTT	CASSYGGREAFF
TRBV5-1	TRBJ2-7	-	few	TGTGCCAGCAGCCCATGGACGTCGGCCGAGCAGTACTTC	CASSPWTSAEQYF
TRBV12-3/TRBV12-4	TRBJ2-2	TRBD2	few	TGTGCCAGCAGTTTTCAGGCGGGAGGAGTCGGCGGGGAGCTGTTTTTT	CASSFQAGGVGGELFF
TRBV24-1	TRBJ2-1	-	-	TGTGCCACCAGGGACCAAAACAATGAGCAGTTCTTC	CATRDQNNEQFF
TRBV19	TRBJ1-1	-	few	TGTGCCAGTAGTAGGGCCGCGGTGGGCACTGAAGCTTTCTTT	CASSRAAVGTEAFF
TRBV14	TRBJ2-1	-	few	TGTGCCAGCAGCCCTATCGGAGACAATGAGCAGTTCTTC	CASSPIGDNEQFF
TRBV24-1	TRBJ2-3	TRBD1	-	TGTGCCACCAGTGTCCCCCGGGAATACAGGGGGGTAGATACGCGGTATTTT	CATSVPREYRGVDTRYF
TRBV19	TRBJ1-5	-	few	TGTGCCAGTGGGATGGGCAATCAGCCCCAGCATTTT	CASGMGNQPQHF
TRBV14	TRBJ1-2	-	few	TGTGCCAGCAGCCCCATTTTGAAGTCCTATGGCTACACCTTC	CASSPILKSYGYTF
TRBV20-1	TRBJ1-2	TRBD1	-	TGCAGTGCTAGAGATAGGGCGGACAGGGGGTACTATGGCTACACCTTC	CSARDRADRGYYGYTF
TRBV7-3	TRBJ2-1	TRBD1	-	TGTGCCAGCAGCTTAAGTGGTCCGGGACAGGGGTACTACAATGAGCAGTTCTTC	CASSLSGPGQGYYNEQFF
TRBV6-1	TRBJ2-6	-	few	TGTGCCAGCAGTGGTGCCGTCTCTGGGGCCAACGTCCTGACTTTC	CASSGAVSGANVLTF
TRBV7-9	TRBJ2-5	TRBD2	-	TGTGCCAGCAGCCCGCGGGGGGCCCAGGAGACCCAGTACTTC	CASSPRGAQETQYF
TRBV29-1	TRBJ2-3	-	large	TGCAGCGTTGAGGGATTAGTACTCACAGATACGCAGTATTTT	CSVEGLVLTDTQYF
TRBV12-3/TRBV12-4	TRBJ2-5	-	-	TGTGCCAGCAGTTTTGGAGGGTCCCATAAAGGAGAGACCCAGTACTTC	CASSFGGSHKGETQYF
TRBV6-1	TRBJ1-1	-	-	TGTGCCAGCAGTGAAGCGCACGGGGGGTACACTGAAGCTTTCTTT	CASSEAHGGYTEAFF